This T cell receptor (beta chain) came from a study of T cell responses to AZD1222 COVID-19 vaccine. Second-dose groups at about 4 or about 12 weeks were pooled. The assay was immunoSEQ multiplex PCR, and TCRdb's table has in-frame clones only and misses some. The sample contains some 100,000 clones, about 89% of which appear only once. Study findings and constraints: Spike-specific TCR breadth and depth were elevated following two AZD1222 doses. Donors were mostly white British, more females; clonal diversity possibly underestimated.

Trimming cost V 4 bases and J 1 base, with 2 bases left between them. The V gene's germline CDR1 is SQVTM and CDR2 ANQGSEA. The CDR3 is 10 amino acids. Comments on this clone: Its antigen is as yet unknown.

The V call is TRBV29-1, the J call TRBJ2-7, with unresolved D. The origin of this receptor is an adult who received the AZD1222 COVID-19 vaccine. Sequencing used peripheral blood, obtained 28 days after the second AZD1222 dose. In nucleotides, the CDR3 is TGCAGCGTTGTTTCCTACGAGCAGTACTTC. Amino acids: CSVVSYEQYF.